The sequence of this TCR beta chain was determined in a study of blood T cell repertoires in COVID-19. The wider study: T cells, B-cell-depleted T cells, or PBMCs provided the cDNA or gDNA that served as material.

Libraries were prepared by immunoSEQ multiplex PCR; TCRdb keeps only in-frame clonotypes and omits some of them. This sample has more than 85,000 clones, with 84% found just once. The ends were cut back, 5 bases at V and 6 bases at J, with 18 bases in the middle. Germline V gives CDR1 MNHEY, CDR2 SVGEGT. This CDR3 spans 15 amino acids. V is TRBV6-2 or TRBV6-3 and J is TRBJ2-3; D might be TRBD1 (6 bases). Specimen: peripheral blood. This clonotype originated in a human donor in a cohort sampled during active COVID-19. The CDR3 DNA reads as TGTGCCAGCAGTCCCCAGGGGCACCTAGCCGATACGCAGTATTTT. Translation: CASSPQGHLADTQYF.